Listed below are T cell receptor beta chains from one sample, sequenced in a study of metastatic and nonmetastatic thyroid tumors. MiXCR re-clonotyped the PCR reads for TCRdb. The data hold over 45,000 clones, with approximately 20% observed a single time. Sequenced input: blood. The source is a male donor with papillary thyroid cancer or a benign thyroid nodule (not recorded which). Some clones in this sample may be carry-over from other donors' samples. Each CDR3 is given with its conserved first and last residue. The D gene is left open where the match is weak. The size field is filled for only some rows; it gives once, few, many or a size class.

CDR3 protein	CDR3 DNA	J gene	clone size	V gene	D gene
CASSGSDTGELFF	TGTGCCAGCAGTGGATCTGACACCGGGGAGCTGTTTTTT	TRBJ2-2	many	TRBV12-3/TRBV12-4	NA
CASSLGGRDRFKTEAFF	TGTGCCAGTAGCTTGGGTGGCAGGGACAGATTCAAAACTGAAGCTTTCTTT	TRBJ1-1	NA	TRBV5-3	TRBD1
CASRRGQTNYGYTF	TGTGCCAGCAGACGGGGACAGACCAACTATGGCTACACCTTC	TRBJ1-2	many	TRBV3-1	TRBD1
CASSFNGHPYEQYF	TGTGCCAGCAGCTTCAACGGACACCCCTACGAGCAGTACTTC	TRBJ2-7	NA	TRBV7-9	NA
CASSRSLIDGYTF	TGTGCCAGCAGCCGTTCTCTTATTGATGGCTACACATTC	TRBJ1-2	NA	TRBV27	NA
CASSPPQRGTGELFF	TGTGCCAGCAGCCCCCCCCAGCGAGGCACCGGGGAGCTGTTTTTT	TRBJ2-2	many	TRBV7-9	NA
CSASSSGAPRVDTQYF	TGCAGTGCTAGTTCGTCGGGAGCCCCGCGGGTAGATACGCAGTATTTT	TRBJ2-3	NA	TRBV20-1	NA
CASSRSYNEQFF	TGCGCCAGCAGCCGTTCCTACAATGAGCAGTTCTTC	TRBJ2-1	many	TRBV5-1	NA
CASRHLQGNTEAFF	TGTGCCAGCAGGCATCTCCAGGGGAACACTGAAGCTTTCTTT	TRBJ1-1	many	TRBV3-1	NA
CASSIGAARGYNEQFF	TGTGCCAGTAGTATTGGGGCTGCCCGTGGGTACAATGAGCAGTTCTTC	TRBJ2-1	many	TRBV19	NA
CASSTLSGTHSYEQYF	TGTGCCAGCAGTACCCTGAGCGGAACGCACTCCTACGAGCAGTACTTC	TRBJ2-7	few	TRBV27	NA
CSARPRIYPGQGIRYEQYF	TGCAGTGCTAGACCCCGAATTTACCCCGGACAGGGTATTAGATACGAGCAGTACTTC	TRBJ2-7	many	TRBV20-1	TRBD1
CASSYMGSTNEKLFF	TGTGCCAGCAGTTACATGGGGTCGACTAATGAAAAACTGTTTTTT	TRBJ1-4	few	TRBV6-5	NA
CASSPNAETLTDTQYF	TGTGCCAGCAGCCCGAATGCGGAAACACTCACAGATACGCAGTATTTT	TRBJ2-3	many	TRBV11-2	NA
CASSLAGGAYNEQFF	TGTGCCAGCAGTTTAGCGGGGGGCGCTTACAATGAGCAGTTCTTC	TRBJ2-1	NA	TRBV12-3/TRBV12-4	NA
CASVTGVLSGNTIYF	TGTGCCAGCGTTACAGGGGTCCTCTCTGGAAACACCATATATTTT	TRBJ1-3	many	TRBV2	TRBD1
CAWKQGASNQPQHF	TGTGCCTGGAAGCAGGGGGCCAGCAATCAGCCCCAGCATTTT	TRBJ1-5	few	TRBV30	TRBD1
CASSRLTGGDSGTEAFF	TGTGCCAGCTCGCGACTGACAGGGGGAGATAGCGGCACTGAAGCTTTCTTT	TRBJ1-1	few	TRBV18	TRBD1
CASSIGTRVGNEQFF	TGTGCCAGTAGTATCGGGACTAGGGTGGGCAATGAGCAGTTCTTC	TRBJ2-1	NA	TRBV19	TRBD2
CSAIPRQGISEQYF	TGCAGTGCTATCCCGAGACAGGGGATTTCCGAGCAGTACTTC	TRBJ2-7	medium-sized	TRBV20-1	TRBD1
CASSQVRVSGGHSDTQYF	TGCGCCAGCAGCCAAGTGCGGGTCTCGGGGGGGCATTCAGATACGCAGTATTTT	TRBJ2-3	many	TRBV4-1	TRBD2
CASSDGETYEQYF	TGTGCCAGCAGTGACGGGGAGACCTACGAGCAGTACTTC	TRBJ2-7	many	TRBV6-1	NA
CASSQRTGRSSTDTQYF	TGTGCCAGCAGCCAAAGGACAGGGCGATCTAGCACAGATACGCAGTATTTT	TRBJ2-3	many	TRBV14	TRBD1
CASSSAGEAQETQYF	TGTGCCAGCAGCTCAGCGGGAGAAGCCCAAGAGACCCAGTACTTC	TRBJ2-5	many	TRBV7-9	TRBD2
CSARAGFSLGKNIQYF	TGCAGTGCTAGGGCAGGCTTTTCTTTAGGCAAAAACATTCAGTACTTC	TRBJ2-4	many	TRBV20-1	NA
CATSRDNKQGMIF	TGTGCCACCAGCAGAGATAATAAACAGGGAATGATTTTC	TRBJ2-7	few	TRBV15	NA
CASSLEDRPGNTIYF	TGTGCCAGCAGCTTGGAAGACAGACCTGGAAACACCATATATTTT	TRBJ1-3	many	TRBV5-8	NA
CASSPNRGTEAFF	TGTGCCAGCAGCCCTAACAGGGGCACTGAAGCTTTCTTT	TRBJ1-1	many	TRBV7-9	TRBD1
CASSEAPQHEQFF	TGTGCCAGCAGTGAAGCTCCCCAGCATGAGCAGTTCTTC	TRBJ2-1	NA	TRBV6-1	NA
CASSRTGTEKETQYF	TGTGCCAGTAGTCGGACAGGGACGGAGAAAGAGACCCAGTACTTC	TRBJ2-5	many	TRBV19	TRBD1
CASSLCGTGREQYF	TGTGCCAGCAGTTTATGCGGGACCGGGCGGGAGCAGTACTTC	TRBJ2-7	NA	TRBV12-3/TRBV12-4	NA
CSAPSDGFVGGYTF	TGCAGTGCCCCATCAGACGGGTTCGTTGGTGGCTACACCTTC	TRBJ1-2	NA	TRBV20-1	NA
CASSLGTGGIYEQYF	TGCGCCAGCAGCTTGGGGACAGGGGGGATCTACGAGCAGTACTTC	TRBJ2-7	NA	TRBV5-1	TRBD1
CASSKTQAGVQETQYF	TGTGCCAGCTCAAAAACACAAGCGGGGGTTCAAGAGACCCAGTACTTC	TRBJ2-5	many	TRBV18	TRBD2
CASSQTGVSTYEQYF	TGCGCCAGCAGCCAAACAGGGGTTTCCACTTACGAGCAGTACTTC	TRBJ2-7	few	TRBV4-1	TRBD1
CASSHSGTGGADTQYF	TGTGCCAGCTCACACTCCGGGACAGGGGGCGCAGATACGCAGTATTTT	TRBJ2-3	many	TRBV18	TRBD1
CASSIPLQGNEQYF	TGTGCCAGCAGCATTCCGTTACAGGGGAACGAGCAGTACTTC	TRBJ2-7	few	TRBV6-1	TRBD1
CASSLAENKNSPLHF	TGTGCCAGCAGCTTAGCGGAAAATAAGAATTCACCCCTCCACTTT	TRBJ1-6	many	TRBV7-9	NA
CATSRPGLARRNEQFF	TGTGCCACCAGCCGTCCGGGACTAGCGCGCCGCAATGAGCAGTTCTTC	TRBJ2-1	NA	TRBV15	TRBD2
CASSSSGTGGSTEAFF	TGTGCCAGCAGCTCATCCGGGACAGGGGGGAGCACTGAAGCTTTCTTT	TRBJ1-1	NA	TRBV11-1	TRBD1
CSARDPRLAQETQYF	TGCAGTGCTAGAGATCCCCGACTAGCGCAAGAGACCCAGTACTTC	TRBJ2-5	many	TRBV20-1	TRBD2
CASRPSSGRSYEQYF	TGTGCCAGCAGACCCTCCAGCGGGAGGTCCTACGAGCAGTACTTC	TRBJ2-7	few	TRBV12-3/TRBV12-4	TRBD2
CASSLGLAGRGTQYF	TGTGCCAGCAGTTTAGGGCTAGCGGGAAGGGGTACGCAGTATTTT	TRBJ2-3	many	TRBV27	TRBD2
CASSQSGWGSPLHF	TGCGCCAGCAGTCAGTCCGGATGGGGGTCACCCCTCCACTTT	TRBJ1-6	few	TRBV10-1	NA
CASSVRGDENTGELFF	TGTGCCAGTAGTGTCAGGGGGGATGAGAACACCGGGGAGCTGTTTTTT	TRBJ2-2	many	TRBV19	NA
CASSFSGGSSYNEQFF	TGCGCCAGCAGCTTTTCGGGGGGCTCGTCCTACAATGAGCAGTTCTTC	TRBJ2-1	many	TRBV5-1	NA
CASSGYGRNEQFF	TGCGCCAGCAGTGGGTACGGGAGAAATGAGCAGTTCTTC	TRBJ2-1	NA	TRBV10-1	NA
CASSPLRQGSTGANVLTF	TGTGCCAGCTCACCACTCCGGCAGGGGTCGACTGGGGCCAACGTCCTGACTTTC	TRBJ2-6	many	TRBV18	NA
CASNSQGGMNTEAFF	TGTGCCAGCAACTCCCAGGGGGGAATGAACACTGAAGCTTTCTTT	TRBJ1-1	many	TRBV7-9	TRBD1
CASSEGQGANEQFF	TGTGCCAGCAGTGAGGGACAGGGGGCCAATGAGCAGTTCTTC	TRBJ2-1	many	TRBV6-4	TRBD1
CAISGRQGAFTSSTDTQYF	TGTGCCATCAGTGGGCGGCAGGGGGCTTTCACAAGTAGCACAGATACGCAGTATTTT	TRBJ2-3	many	TRBV10-3	TRBD1
CASSRSGTSAYNEQFF	TGTGCCAGCAGCAGATCCGGGACTAGCGCATACAATGAGCAGTTCTTC	TRBJ2-1	many	TRBV2	TRBD2
CASSYSASGRRGLYNEQFF	TGTGCCAGCAGTTACTCGGCTAGCGGGAGGAGGGGGCTCTACAATGAGCAGTTCTTC	TRBJ2-1	many	TRBV6-2/TRBV6-3	TRBD2